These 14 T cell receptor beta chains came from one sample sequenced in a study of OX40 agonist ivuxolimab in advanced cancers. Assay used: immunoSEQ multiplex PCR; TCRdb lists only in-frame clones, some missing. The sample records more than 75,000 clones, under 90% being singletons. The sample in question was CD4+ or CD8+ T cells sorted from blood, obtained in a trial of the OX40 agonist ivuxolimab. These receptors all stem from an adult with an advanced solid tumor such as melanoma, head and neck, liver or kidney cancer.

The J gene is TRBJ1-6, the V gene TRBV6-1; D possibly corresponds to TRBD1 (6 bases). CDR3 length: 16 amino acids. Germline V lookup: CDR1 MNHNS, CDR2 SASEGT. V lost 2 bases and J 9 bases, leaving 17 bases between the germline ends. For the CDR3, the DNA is TGTGCCAGCAGTGAACTTTCGGGGGGCGAGGGTTCACCCCTCCACTTT. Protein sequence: CASSELSGGEGSPLHF.

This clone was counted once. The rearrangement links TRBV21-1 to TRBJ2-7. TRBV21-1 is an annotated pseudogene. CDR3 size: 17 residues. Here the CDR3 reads CASSKASGPVLALEQYF. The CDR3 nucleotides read TGTGCCAGCAGCAAAGCCTCGGGCCCCGTCCTGGCCCTCGAGCAGTACTTC.

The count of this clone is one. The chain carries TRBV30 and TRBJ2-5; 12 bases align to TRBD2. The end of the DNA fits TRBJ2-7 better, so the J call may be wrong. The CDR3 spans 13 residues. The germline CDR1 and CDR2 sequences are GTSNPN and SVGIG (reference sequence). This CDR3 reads CAWRTSGVYEQYF. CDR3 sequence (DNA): TGTGCCTGGCGGACTAGCGGGGTCTACGAGCAGTACTTC.

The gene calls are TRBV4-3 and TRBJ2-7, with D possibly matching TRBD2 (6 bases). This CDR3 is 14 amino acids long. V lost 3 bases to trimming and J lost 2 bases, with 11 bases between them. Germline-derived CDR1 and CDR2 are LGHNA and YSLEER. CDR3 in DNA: TGCGCCAGCAGCCACAGGGCGGGGCCCTACGAGCAGTACTTC. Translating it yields CASSHRAGPYEQYF.

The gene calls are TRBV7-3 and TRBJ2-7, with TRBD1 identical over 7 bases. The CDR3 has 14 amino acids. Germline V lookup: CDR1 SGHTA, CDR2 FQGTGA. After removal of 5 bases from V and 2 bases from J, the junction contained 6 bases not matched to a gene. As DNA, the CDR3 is TGTGCCAGCAGCAAGGACAGGTTCGCCTACGAGCAGTACTTC. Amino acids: CASSKDRFAYEQYF.

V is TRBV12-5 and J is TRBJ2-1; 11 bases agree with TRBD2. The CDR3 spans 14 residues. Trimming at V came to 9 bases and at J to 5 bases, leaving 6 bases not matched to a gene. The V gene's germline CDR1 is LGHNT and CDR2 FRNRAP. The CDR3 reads CASITSGSNNEQFF. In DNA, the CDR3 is TGTGCTAGCATTACTAGCGGGAGTAACAATGAGCAGTTCTTC.

CDR3 loop: CASSYLGAADEQFF. Here the CDR3 DNA reads TGTGCCAGCAGTTACTTAGGGGCGGCCGATGAGCAGTTCTTC. The chain employs TRBV6-6 and TRBJ2-1, with a tentative D call TRBD1 (5 bases). There are 14 residues in the CDR3. Germline-derived CDR1 and CDR2 are MNHNY and SVGAGI (reference sequence). V was clipped by 1 base and J by 8 bases, with 12 bases between them.

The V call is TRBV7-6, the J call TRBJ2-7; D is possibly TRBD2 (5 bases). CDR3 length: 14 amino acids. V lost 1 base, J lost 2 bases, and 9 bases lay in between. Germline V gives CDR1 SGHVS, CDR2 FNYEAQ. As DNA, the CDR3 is TGTGCCAGCAGCTTAGGGGTCGGGGCCTACGAGCAGTACTTC. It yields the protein CASSLGVGAYEQYF.

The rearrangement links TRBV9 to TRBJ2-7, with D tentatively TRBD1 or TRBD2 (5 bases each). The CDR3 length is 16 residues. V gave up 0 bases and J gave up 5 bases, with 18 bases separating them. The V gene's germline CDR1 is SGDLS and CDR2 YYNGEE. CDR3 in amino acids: CASSVAPRMGDHEQYF. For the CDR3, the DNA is TGTGCCAGCAGCGTAGCTCCGCGGATGGGGGATCACGAGCAGTACTTC.

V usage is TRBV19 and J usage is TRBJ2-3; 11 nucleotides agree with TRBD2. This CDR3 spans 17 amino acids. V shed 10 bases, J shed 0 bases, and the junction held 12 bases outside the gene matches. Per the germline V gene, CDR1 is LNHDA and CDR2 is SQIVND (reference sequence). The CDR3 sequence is CATSRGTSGTSTDTQYF. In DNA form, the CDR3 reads TGTGCCACTTCCCGGGGGACTAGCGGAACTAGCACAGATACGCAGTATTTT.

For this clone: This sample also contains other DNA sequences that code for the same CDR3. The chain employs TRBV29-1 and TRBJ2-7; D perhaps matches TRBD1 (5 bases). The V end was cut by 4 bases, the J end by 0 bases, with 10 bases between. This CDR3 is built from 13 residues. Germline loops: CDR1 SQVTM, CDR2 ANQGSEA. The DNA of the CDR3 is TGCAGCGTTGTCCAGGGCGGCTCCTACGAGCAGTACTTC. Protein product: CSVVQGGSYEQYF.

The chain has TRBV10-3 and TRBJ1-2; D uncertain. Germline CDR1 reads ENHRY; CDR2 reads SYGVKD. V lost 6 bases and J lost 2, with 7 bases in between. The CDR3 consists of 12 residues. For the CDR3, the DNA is TGTGCCATCAGCACCGAAAACTATGGCTACACCTTC. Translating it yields CAISTENYGYTF.

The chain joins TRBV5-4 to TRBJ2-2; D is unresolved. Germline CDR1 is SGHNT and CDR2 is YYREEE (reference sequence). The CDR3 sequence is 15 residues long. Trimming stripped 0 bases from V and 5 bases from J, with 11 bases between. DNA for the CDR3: TGTGCCAGCAGCTTGGCGGGTGGTCTAACCGGGGAGCTGTTTTTT. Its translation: CASSLAGGLTGELFF.

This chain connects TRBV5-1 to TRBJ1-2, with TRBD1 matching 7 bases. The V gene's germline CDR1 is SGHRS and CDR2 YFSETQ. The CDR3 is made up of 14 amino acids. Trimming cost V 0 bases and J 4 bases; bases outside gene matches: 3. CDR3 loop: CASSLGAGGYGYTF. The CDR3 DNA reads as TGCGCCAGCAGCTTGGGAGCAGGGGGCTATGGCTACACCTTC.